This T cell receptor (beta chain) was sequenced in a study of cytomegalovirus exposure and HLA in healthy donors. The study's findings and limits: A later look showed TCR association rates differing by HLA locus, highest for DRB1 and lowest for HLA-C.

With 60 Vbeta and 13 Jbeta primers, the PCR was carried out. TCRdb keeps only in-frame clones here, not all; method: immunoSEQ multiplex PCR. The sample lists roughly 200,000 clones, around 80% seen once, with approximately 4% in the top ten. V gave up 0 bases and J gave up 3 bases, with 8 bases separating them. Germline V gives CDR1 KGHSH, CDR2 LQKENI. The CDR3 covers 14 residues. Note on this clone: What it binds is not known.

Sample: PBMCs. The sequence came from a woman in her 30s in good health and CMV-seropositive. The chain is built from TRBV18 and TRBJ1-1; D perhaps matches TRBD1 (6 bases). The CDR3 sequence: CASSPPDRDTEAFF. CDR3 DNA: TGTGCCAGCTCACCACCGGACAGAGACACTGAAGCTTTCTTT.